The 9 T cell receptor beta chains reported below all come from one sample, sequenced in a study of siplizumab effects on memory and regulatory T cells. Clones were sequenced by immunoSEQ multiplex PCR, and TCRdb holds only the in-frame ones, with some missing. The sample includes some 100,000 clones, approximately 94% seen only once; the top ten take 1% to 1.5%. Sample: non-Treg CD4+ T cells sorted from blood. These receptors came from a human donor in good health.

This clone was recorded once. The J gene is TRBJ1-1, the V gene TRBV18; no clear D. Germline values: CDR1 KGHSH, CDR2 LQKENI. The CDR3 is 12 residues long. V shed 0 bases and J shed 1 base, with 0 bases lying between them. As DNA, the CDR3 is TGTGCCAGCTCACCACCGAACACTGAAGCTTTCTTT. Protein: CASSPPNTEAFF. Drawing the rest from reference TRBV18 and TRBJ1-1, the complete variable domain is NAGVMQNPRHLVRRRGQEARLRCSPMKGHSHVYWYRQLPEEGLKFMVYLQKENIIDESGMPKERFSAEFPKEGPSILRIQQVVRGDSAAYFCASSPPNTEAFFGQGTRLTVV.

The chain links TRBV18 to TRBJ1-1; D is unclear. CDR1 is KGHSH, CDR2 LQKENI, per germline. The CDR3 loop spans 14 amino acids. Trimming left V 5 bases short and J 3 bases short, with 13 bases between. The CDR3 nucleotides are TGTGCCAGCTCAACAGCCAATCGGCACACTGAAGCTTTCTTT. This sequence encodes CASSTANRHTEAFF.

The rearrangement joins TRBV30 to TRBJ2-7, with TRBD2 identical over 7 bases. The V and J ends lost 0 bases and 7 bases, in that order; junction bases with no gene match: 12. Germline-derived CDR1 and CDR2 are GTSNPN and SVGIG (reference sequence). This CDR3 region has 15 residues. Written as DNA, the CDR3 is TGTGCCTGGAGTGTAAAAGGAAGGACTAGATGGGAGCAGTACTTC. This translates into CAWSVKGRTRWEQYF.

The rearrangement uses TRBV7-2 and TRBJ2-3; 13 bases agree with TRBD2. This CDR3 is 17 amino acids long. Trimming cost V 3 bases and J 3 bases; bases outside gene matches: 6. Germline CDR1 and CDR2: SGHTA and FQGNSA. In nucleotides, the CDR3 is TGTGCCAGCAGCTTTCAGCGGACTAGCGGGAGAACAGATACGCAGTATTTT. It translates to CASSFQRTSGRTDTQYF.

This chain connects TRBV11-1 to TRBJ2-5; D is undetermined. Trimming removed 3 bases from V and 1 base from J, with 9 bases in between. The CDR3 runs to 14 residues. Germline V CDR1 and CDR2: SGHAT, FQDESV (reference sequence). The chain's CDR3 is CASSLDAFQETQYF. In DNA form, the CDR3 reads TGTGCCAGCAGCTTGGACGCCTTCCAAGAGACCCAGTACTTC.

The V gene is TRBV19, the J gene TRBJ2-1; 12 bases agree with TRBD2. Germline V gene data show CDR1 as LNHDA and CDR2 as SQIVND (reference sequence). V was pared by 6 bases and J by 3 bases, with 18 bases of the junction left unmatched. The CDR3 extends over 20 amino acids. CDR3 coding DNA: TGTGCCAGTAGGTTTGTGGGTCTAGCGGGAGGGCCGGTGGACTACAATGAGCAGTTCTTC. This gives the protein CASRFVGLAGGPVDYNEQFF.

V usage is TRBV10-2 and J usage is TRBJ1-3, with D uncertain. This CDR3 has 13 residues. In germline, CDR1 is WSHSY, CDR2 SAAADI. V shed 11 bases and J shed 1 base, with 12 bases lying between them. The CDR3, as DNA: TGCGCCGCCTCCCCAAAGTCTGGAAACACCATATATTTT. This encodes CAASPKSGNTIYF.

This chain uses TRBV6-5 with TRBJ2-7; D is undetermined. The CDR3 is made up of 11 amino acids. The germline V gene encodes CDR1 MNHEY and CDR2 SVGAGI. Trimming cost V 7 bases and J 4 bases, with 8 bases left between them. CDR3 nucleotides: TGTGCCAGCACCCCCGGGTACGAGCAGTACTTC. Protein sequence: CASTPGYEQYF.

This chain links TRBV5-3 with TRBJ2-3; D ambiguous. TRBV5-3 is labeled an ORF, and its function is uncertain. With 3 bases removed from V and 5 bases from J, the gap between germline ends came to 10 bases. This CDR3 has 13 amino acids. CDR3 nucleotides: TGTGCCAGAAGCTGGGCTGAGGAAGATACGCAGTATTTT. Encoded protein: CARSWAEEDTQYF.